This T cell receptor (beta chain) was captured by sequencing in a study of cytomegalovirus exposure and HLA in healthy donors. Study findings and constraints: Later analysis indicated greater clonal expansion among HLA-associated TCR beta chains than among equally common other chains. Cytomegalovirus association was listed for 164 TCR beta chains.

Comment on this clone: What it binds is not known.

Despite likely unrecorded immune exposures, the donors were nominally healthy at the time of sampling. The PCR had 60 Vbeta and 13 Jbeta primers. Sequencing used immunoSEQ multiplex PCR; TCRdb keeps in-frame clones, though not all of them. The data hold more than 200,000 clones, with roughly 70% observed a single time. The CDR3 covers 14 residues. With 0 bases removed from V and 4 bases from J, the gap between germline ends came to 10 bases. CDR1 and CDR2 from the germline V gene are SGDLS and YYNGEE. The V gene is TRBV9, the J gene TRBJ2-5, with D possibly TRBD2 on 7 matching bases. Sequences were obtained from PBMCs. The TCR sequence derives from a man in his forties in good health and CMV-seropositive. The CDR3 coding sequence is TGTGCCAGCAGCGTAGGGGGGGGGCTAGAGACCCAGTACTTC. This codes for CASSVGGGLETQYF.